One sample yielded the 24 T cell receptor beta chains listed below, sequenced in a study of T cells after yellow fever vaccination. In TCRdb, the 5' RACE reads were re-called with MiXCR into one record per CDR3 protein. The sample yields more than 300,000 distinct CDR3 sequences, roughly a tenth seen once. The specimen was CD4+ T cells sorted from PBMCs, collected 45 days after the yellow fever booster vaccination. These TCRs come from a man aged 18 to 35 who received the YFV17D yellow fever vaccine.

The chain combines TRBV2 with TRBJ1-2; a weak D match, TRBD1 (6 bases). Between the trimmed V and J ends, which lost 6 bases and 4 bases, there was a span of 12 bases. The V gene's germline CDR1 is SNHLY and CDR2 FYNNEI. This CDR3 has 13 amino acids. CDR3 bases: TGTGCCAGCAGGGACAGCGCCGGCTATGGCTACACCTTC. Its protein product is CASRDSAGYGYTF.

This clonotype was seen more than once but under ten times. The rearrangement joins TRBV20-1 to TRBJ1-4; 11 nucleotides line up with TRBD1. V was clipped by 6 bases and J by 3 bases; unmatched bases: 6. The germline V gene encodes CDR1 DFQATT and CDR2 SNEGSKA (reference sequence). This CDR3 spans 15 amino acids. The CDR3 loop reads CSARTGGWSNEKLFF. CDR3 DNA sequence: TGCAGTGCACGGACAGGGGGCTGGTCTAATGAAAAACTGTTTTTT.

The chain links TRBV7-9 to TRBJ2-7, with TRBD1 as a possible D gene (6 bases). The CDR3 loop spans 17 amino acids. Germline V CDR1 and CDR2: SEHNR, FQNEAQ (reference sequence). V was clipped by 1 base and J by 5 bases, with 21 bases between them. The CDR3 nucleotides are TGTGCCAGCAGCTTAGGGACGTGGTTGTCAGGGGACAACGAGCAGTACTTC. Residues: CASSLGTWLSGDNEQYF.

The chain links TRBV28 to TRBJ2-1; a weak D match, TRBD2 (5 bases). Germline CDR1 reads MDHEN; CDR2 reads SYDVKM. The CDR3 spans 15 residues. Trimming removed 3 bases at V and 7 bases at J, with 16 bases between. The CDR3 DNA sequence: TGTGCCAGCAGTTTCGGAGACTCGCGGGTAAATGAGCAGTTCTTC. Its translation is CASSFGDSRVNEQFF.

The J gene is TRBJ1-1, the V gene TRBV5-1; unclear D gene. The CDR3 consists of 15 residues. V was trimmed by 1 base and J by 4 bases, leaving 14 bases between them. The germline V gene has CDR1 SGHRS and CDR2 YFSETQ. Here the CDR3 reads CASSLRTLASTEAFF. The DNA of the CDR3 is TGCGCCAGCAGCTTGAGGACCCTCGCGAGCACTGAAGCTTTCTTT.

This chain links TRBV4-2 with TRBJ2-3, with TRBD2 matching over 7 bases. The CDR3 extends over 17 amino acids. Trimming cost V 4 bases and J 3 bases; bases outside gene matches: 13. From germline, CDR1 is LGHNA and CDR2 YNFKEQ. CDR3 sequence: CASSPMNVGGSTDTQYF. The CDR3 DNA reads TGTGCCAGCAGCCCGATGAATGTCGGGGGGTCTACAGATACGCAGTATTTT.

The chain employs TRBV28 and TRBJ2-7; D is uncertain. CDR3 length: 13 residues. Germline V gene lookup returns CDR1 MDHEN and CDR2 SYDVKM. Trimming took off 3 bases at V and 7 bases at J, with 13 bases between the two ends. CDR3 bases: TGTGCCAGCAGTTTGTCTCCAAGTAGAGAGCAGTACTTC. It is translated as CASSLSPSREQYF.

Many counts were recorded for this clonotype. The chain employs TRBV29-1 and TRBJ2-7; D possibly corresponds to TRBD1 (6 bases). The CDR3 runs 12 residues. Trimming removed 6 bases from V and 1 base from J, with 10 bases in between. Germline V gives CDR1 SQVTM, CDR2 ANQGSEA. CDR3 amino acids: CSVGGQSYEQYF. CDR3 DNA sequence: TGCAGCGTCGGCGGACAGTCCTACGAGCAGTACTTC.

This clonotype was detected only a few times. This chain joins TRBV6-2 or TRBV6-3 and TRBJ1-2, with D perhaps matching TRBD1 (5 bases). The CDR3 spans 12 residues. Germline assignment: CDR1 MNHEY and CDR2 SVGEGT. Between the trimmed V and J ends, which lost 4 bases and 12 bases, there was a span of 15 bases. This chain's CDR3 is CASSSHRSRDTF. The CDR3 DNA reads TGTGCCAGCAGTTCGCACAGGTCCAGGGACACCTTC.

This clonotype has just a few counts. The rearrangement links TRBV6-6 to TRBJ2-7; D ambiguous. The CDR3 extends over 14 amino acids. The germline V gene has CDR1 MNHNY and CDR2 SVGAGI (reference sequence). V was shortened by 0 bases and J by 0 bases, with 6 bases between the two germline ends. The CDR3 DNA reads TGTGCCAGCAGTTACTCAGAGAGCTCCTACGAGCAGTACGTC. Translating it yields CASSYSESSYEQYV.

This clonotype was seen a few times. This chain links TRBV14 with TRBJ2-3; 8 bases line up with TRBD2. The CDR3 contains 15 residues. The V gene's germline CDR1 is SGHDN and CDR2 FVKESK. The V segment lost 4 bases and the J segment 5 bases; nucleotides outside the gene matches: 8. The chain's CDR3 is CASSRWGLGGDTQYF. The CDR3 coding sequence is TGTGCCAGCAGCCGATGGGGACTAGGCGGAGATACGCAGTATTTT. Full variable domain (missing parts from reference TRBV14 and TRBJ2-3): EAGVTQFPSHSVIEKGQTVTLRCDPISGHDNLYWYRRVMGKEIKFLLHFVKESKQDESGMPNNRFLAERTGGTYSTLKVQPAELEDSGVYFCASSRWGLGGDTQYFGPGTRLTVL.

The chain couples TRBV29-1 to TRBJ2-1, with D unresolved. Germline CDR1 SQVTM, CDR2 ANQGSEA. V was shortened by 4 bases and J by 5 bases, with 9 bases between the two germline ends. CDR3 length: 12 residues. In DNA, the CDR3 is TGCAGCGTTGGCCGGTTCGACAATGAGCAGTTCTTC. Its protein product is CSVGRFDNEQFF.

The CDR3 loop is CASSELGEYGYTF. DNA for the CDR3: TGTGCCAGCAGTGAACTGGGGGAGTATGGCTACACCTTC. This chain connects TRBV2 to TRBJ1-2, with D possibly being TRBD1 (5 bases). This CDR3 is built from 13 residues. V was clipped by 2 bases and J by 5 bases, with 9 bases between them. Germline assignment: CDR1 SNHLY and CDR2 FYNNEI. Combining the CDR3 with reference TRBV2 and TRBJ1-2 gives the whole variable domain EPEVTQTPSHQVTQMGQEVILRCVPISNHLYFYWYRQILGQKVEFLVSFYNNEISEKSEIFDDQFSVERPDGSNFTLKIRSTKLEDSAMYFCASSELGEYGYTFGSGTRLTVV.

J is TRBJ1-1 and V is TRBV5-1; no clear D. This CDR3 spans 15 amino acids. Germline CDR1 SGHRS, CDR2 YFSETQ. V lost 2 bases and J 4 bases, leaving 15 bases between the germline ends. The CDR3 DNA is TGCGCCAGCAGCTTAAACTTGGGAGTCGGCACTGAAGCTTTCTTT. Its protein is CASSLNLGVGTEAFF. Full variable domain (rest looked up from reference TRBV5-1 and TRBJ1-1): KAGVTQTPRYLIKTRGQQVTLSCSPISGHRSVSWYQQTPGQGLQFLFEYFSETQRNKGNFPGRFSGRQFSNSRSEMNVSTLELGDSALYLCASSLNLGVGTEAFFGQGTRLTVV.

V usage is TRBV7-2 and J usage is TRBJ1-2, with TRBD1 matching 8 bases. The germline gives CDR1 SGHTA, CDR2 FQGNSA. With V trimmed by 4 bases and J by 7 bases, 5 bases remained unmatched. The CDR3 contains 13 residues. The CDR3 region is CASSSQGAVGYTF. For the CDR3, the DNA is TGTGCCAGCAGCTCGCAGGGGGCGGTTGGCTACACCTTC.

The chain is built from TRBV6-1 and TRBJ2-5; 8 nucleotides match TRBD1. The CDR3 loop spans 13 amino acids. In germline, CDR1 is MNHNS, CDR2 SASEGT. V lost 6 bases, J lost 3 bases, and 3 bases stayed unmatched. CDR3: CASRDRGEETQYF. The CDR3 region has the DNA TGTGCCAGCAGAGACAGGGGAGAAGAGACCCAGTACTTC.

Only a few counts were recorded for this clonotype. The chain joins TRBV12-3 or TRBV12-4 to TRBJ2-7; TRBD1 aligns across 7 bases. V lost 6 bases and J lost 3; bases outside the gene matches: 5. The CDR3 covers 13 residues. In nucleotides, the CDR3 is TGTGCCAGCAGCACTACAGGGGTCTACGAGCAGTACGTC. Translated, it gives CASSTTGVYEQYV.

This clonotype came up many times. The chain carries TRBV10-2 and TRBJ2-5; D might be TRBD1 (7 bases). Trimming removed 2 bases from V and 2 bases from J, with 15 bases in between. This CDR3 is 16 amino acids long. Germline lookup yields CDR1 WSHSY and CDR2 SAAADI. CDR3 protein: CASSEPEGQTQETQYF. In DNA, the CDR3 is TGCGCCAGCAGTGAGCCGGAGGGACAGACACAAGAGACCCAGTACTTC.

The chain combines TRBV20-1 with TRBJ2-4; D assignment may be TRBD1 or TRBD2 (6 bases each). From germline, CDR1 is DFQATT and CDR2 SNEGSKA (reference sequence). The CDR3 is 17 residues long. The ends were cut back, 0 bases at V and 0 bases at J, with 15 bases in the middle. Here the CDR3 DNA reads TGCAGTGCTAGAGAGAGGGGGGTCGGAGGAGCCAAAAACATTCAGTACTTC. This sequence encodes CSARERGVGGAKNIQYF.

V gene TRBV7-2 combines with J gene TRBJ1-6, with D possibly being TRBD1 (6 bases). Germline V CDR1 and CDR2: SGHTA, FQGNSA. The CDR3 is 15 residues long. Trimming removed 5 bases from V and 6 bases from J, with 14 bases in between. The CDR3 loop is CASSPRQGTNSPLHF. The CDR3 DNA reads TGTGCCAGCAGCCCCCGGCAGGGGACTAATTCACCCCTCCACTTT. Supplemented by reference TRBV7-2 and TRBJ1-6, the full variable domain reads GAGVSQSPSNKVTEKGKDVELRCDPISGHTALYWYRQSLGQGLEFLIYFQGNSAPDKSGLPSDRFSAERTGGSVSTLTIQRTQQEDSAVYLCASSPRQGTNSPLHFGNGTRLTVT.

V gene TRBV4-1 combines with J gene TRBJ2-7, with 8 positions matching TRBD2. In germline, CDR1 is MGHRA, CDR2 YSYEKL. This CDR3 has 14 amino acids. V trimming: 4 bases; J trimming: 4 bases; junction bases outside the gene matches: 6. The CDR3 DNA reads TGCGCCAGCAGCCCCCGGGAGGGGGGTTACGAGCAGTACTTC. This codes for CASSPREGGYEQYF.

This clonotype was counted between two and nine times. V and J are TRBV6-2 or TRBV6-3 and TRBJ1-1; 7 bases match TRBD1. CDR1 is MNHEY, CDR2 SVGEGT, per germline. Trimming cost V 0 bases and J 3 bases; bases outside gene matches: 7. The CDR3 length is 16 residues. The CDR3 protein is CASSYSGRDRDTEAFF. The CDR3 bases are TGTGCCAGCAGTTACTCGGGGCGGGACAGAGACACTGAAGCTTTCTTT.

This chain connects TRBV23-1 to TRBJ1-5; D not certain. TRBV23-1 counts as an open reading frame of uncertain function. The CDR3 contains 12 residues. V was shortened by 10 bases and J by 7 bases, with 14 bases between the two germline ends. The CDR3 DNA reads as TGCGCCAAAGGACGGCTTCTCCAGCCCCAGCATTTT. This encodes CAKGRLLQPQHF.

This clonotype was counted only a few times. V and J are TRBV7-9 and TRBJ2-7; a weak D match, TRBD2 (6 bases). Trimming left V 5 bases short and J 4 bases short, with 21 bases between. Germline CDR1 is SEHNR and CDR2 is FQNEAQ (reference sequence). The length of the CDR3 is 16 residues. CDR3 residues: CASSRVRGEAMYEQYF. The CDR3 DNA is TGTGCCAGCAGCCGTGTCAGAGGGGAGGCGATGTACGAGCAGTACTTC.